A single sample gave rise to the 23 T cell receptor beta chains below, sequenced in a study of regulatory T cells in long-lasting Graves disease. Building of the TCR beta libraries involved iRepertoire HTBI primers and Arm-PCR of CDR3 regions. TCRdb passed the multiplex PCR reads through MiXCR, listing each CDR3 protein once. Of about 360,000 distinct CDR3 sequences in the sample, 16% were seen once. Time point here: newly diagnosed GD, antithyroid drugs for less than 3 months. Making the TCR library involved RNA that had been extracted from PBMCs. The data also belong to a second study, concerning T cells in Graves' hyperthyroidism and ophthalmopathy.

The material sequenced was peripheral blood mononuclear cells (PBMCs), taken at new diagnosis, from a patient treated with antithyroid drugs. The source of these receptors is a woman in her late teens or twenties with Graves disease.

This clonotype was found many times. The chain combines TRBV5-4 with TRBJ2-1; TRBD2 agrees at 15 bases. The CDR3 extends over 17 amino acids. CDR1 is SGHNT and CDR2 is YYREEE in the germline V gene (reference sequence). V was clipped by 4 bases and J by 7 bases; unmatched bases: 9. CDR3 residues: CASSNLPGTSGRNEQFF. The DNA of the CDR3 is TGTGCCAGCAGCAACCTCCCCGGGACTAGCGGGAGGAATGAGCAGTTCTTC. Supplemented by reference TRBV5-4 and TRBJ2-1, the full variable domain reads ETGVTQSPTHLIKTRGQQVTLRCSSQSGHNTVSWYQQALGQGPQFIFQYYREEENGRGNFPPRFSGLQFPNYSSELNVNALELDDSALYLCASSNLPGTSGRNEQFFGPGTRLTVL.

This rearrangement joins TRBV19 to TRBJ1-3; no clear D gene. The CDR3 contains 15 residues. V was clipped by 5 bases and J by 2 bases, with 13 bases between them. CDR1 and CDR2 (germline): LNHDA, SQIVND (reference sequence). The CDR3 DNA reads as TGTGCCAGTAGTCCGCTACAGCAAGCTGGAAACACCATATATTTT. Amino acids: CASSPLQQAGNTIYF.

The sample holds many counts of this clonotype. The chain employs TRBV20-1 and TRBJ1-2; 7 bases are a match to TRBD1. The ends lost 3 bases at V and 4 bases at J; junction bases unmatched: 8. From germline, CDR1 is DFQATT and CDR2 SNEGSKA (reference sequence). This CDR3 comprises 14 residues. The CDR3 nucleotides are TGCAGTGCTAGTGGAGGGGGCGCCGGCTATGGCTACACCTTC. It codes for CSASGGGAGYGYTF.

This clonotype was observed at least ten times. The chain joins TRBV7-9 to TRBJ2-7; 9 bases are shared with TRBD1. The CDR3 is 15 residues long. From germline, CDR1 is SEHNR and CDR2 FQNEAQ (reference sequence). The V gene end was trimmed by 5 bases and the J gene end by 0 bases; junction bases not matched to a gene: 5. CDR3: CASSTDRGVSYEQYF. The CDR3 coding sequence is TGTGCCAGCAGCACAGACAGGGGGGTCTCCTACGAGCAGTACTTC.

The chain has TRBV11-2 and TRBJ2-1; 12 positions agree with TRBD2. The germline CDR1 and CDR2 sequences are SGHAT and FQNNGV. The CDR3 loop spans 21 amino acids. J was trimmed by 4 bases and V by 8 bases; bases with no gene match: 24. The CDR3 nucleotides read TGTGCCAGCTTGGGGTTGCGCGGACTAGCGGGGTCTACTTCGGCTTACAATGAGCAGTTCTTC. This sequence encodes CASLGLRGLAGSTSAYNEQFF.

This clonotype was seen ten or more times. The rearrangement links TRBV2 to TRBJ2-3; 8 bases are a match to TRBD2. V trimming: 6 bases; J trimming: 0 bases; junction bases outside the gene matches: 2. The CDR3 loop spans 14 amino acids. CDR1 and CDR2 (germline): SNHLY, FYNNEI. For the CDR3, the DNA is TGTGCCAGCAGGTCGGGAGGGAGCACAGATACGCAGTATTTT. Protein product: CASRSGGSTDTQYF.

This clonotype showed up many times. The DNA for the CDR3 is TGTGCCAGCAGCCCCGGCCCTGAAGCTTTCTTT. It codes for CASSPGPEAFF. The chain couples TRBV2 to TRBJ1-1; the D is unclear. CDR1 is SNHLY and CDR2 is FYNNEI in the germline V gene. The germline V and J ends were trimmed by 6 bases and 6 bases, with 8 bases remaining between them. This CDR3 has 11 residues.

This clonotype was observed at least ten times. The gene calls are TRBV6-1 and TRBJ1-5; weak D call: TRBD1 (6 bases). Germline CDR1 is MNHNS and CDR2 is SASEGT. With 6 bases removed from V and 4 bases from J, the gap between germline ends came to 22 bases. This CDR3 comprises 17 residues. The CDR3 protein is CASRVRTELARNQPQHF. CDR3 sequence (DNA): TGTGCCAGCAGGGTTCGGACAGAACTAGCCAGAAATCAGCCCCAGCATTTT.

This chain links TRBV15 with TRBJ2-1, with TRBD1 matching over 7 bases. V shed 0 bases, J shed 9 bases, and the junction held 14 bases outside the gene matches. CDR3 length equals 17 residues. Germline V gene sequence: CDR1 LNHNV, CDR2 YYDKDF (reference sequence). The CDR3 spells CATSRDRGQSSAGEQFF. The CDR3, as DNA: TGTGCCACCAGCAGAGACCGGGGACAGTCTTCGGCGGGTGAGCAGTTCTTC.

There are many counts of this clonotype. The V and J genes are TRBV5-1 and TRBJ2-2; 10 nucleotides agree with TRBD1. J was trimmed by 4 bases and V by 4 bases; bases with no gene match: 7. This CDR3 spans 16 amino acids. CDR1 and CDR2 from the germline V gene are SGHRS and YFSETQ. The CDR3 sequence is CASSLGQGGGTGELFF. The CDR3 coding sequence is TGCGCCAGCAGCCTAGGACAGGGGGGAGGCACCGGGGAGCTGTTTTTT.

Notes on this clonotype: A much bigger clone sits one base away, suggesting this may be a read error. The chain recombines TRBV5-1 with TRBJ2-1; a possible D gene is TRBD1 (5 bases). Germline V gene sequence: CDR1 SGHRS, CDR2 YFSETQ. Trimming took off 6 bases at V and 4 bases at J, with 20 bases between the two ends. This CDR3 contains 16 residues. The CDR3 sequence is CASTYSVGARYNEQFF. The CDR3 DNA reads TGCGCCAGCACCTATTCGGTAGGGGCCCGATACAATGAGCAGTTCTTC.

This clonotype was seen many times. The CDR3 bases are TGTGCCAGCAGCTCGGGGGTCGGTTACAATGAGCAGTTCTTC. Protein: CASSSGVGYNEQFF. This chain uses TRBV9 with TRBJ2-1; tentative D call: TRBD2 (6 bases). Germline V gene data show CDR1 as SGDLS and CDR2 as YYNGEE. V was clipped by 4 bases and J by 4 bases, with 12 bases between them. This CDR3 is 14 amino acids long.

This clonotype was detected only a few times. This chain links TRBV19 with TRBJ1-2; the match to TRBD1 covers 8 bases. The V and J ends lost 3 bases and 13 bases, in that order; junction bases with no gene match: 10. CDR1 is LNHDA and CDR2 is SQIVND in the germline V gene (reference sequence). The CDR3 consists of 13 residues. As DNA, the CDR3 is TGTGCCAGTAGTATCCCCTCCCAGGGGGCGCGCACCTTC. Amino acid sequence: CASSIPSQGARTF.

Ten or more counts support this clonotype. V and J are TRBV7-2 and TRBJ2-7; D not certain. The CDR3 sequence is 16 residues long. Germline CDR1 is SGHTA and CDR2 is FQGNSA. The germline V and J ends were trimmed by 2 bases and 2 bases, with 16 bases remaining between them. Written as DNA, the CDR3 is TGTGCCAGCAGCTTATCCACGACCGTAACCACCTACGAGCAGTACTTC. It encodes CASSLSTTVTTYEQYF.

The CDR3 nucleotides read TGTGCCAGCAGTTCACTTCCCGGGCCTCTTCAATGGCGGTATTACTTC. It translates to CASSSLPGPLQWRYYF. The V and J genes are TRBV6-2 or TRBV6-3 and TRBJ2-4; D uncertain. The CDR3 runs 16 residues. V was pared by 4 bases and J by 16 bases, with 29 bases between. CDR1 is MNHEY and CDR2 is SVGEGT in the germline V gene.

This clonotype was counted ten times or more. The CDR3 loop is CASSFAGPEQFF. The CDR3 DNA follows: TGCGCCAGCAGCTTCGCAGGCCCCGAGCAGTTCTTC. The chain combines TRBV5-1 with TRBJ2-1; no definite D call. The germline V gene has CDR1 SGHRS and CDR2 YFSETQ. Trimming left V 2 bases short and J 10 bases short, with 10 bases between. The CDR3 length is 12 residues.

This clonotype was recorded at least ten times. The V and J genes are TRBV9 and TRBJ1-1; D gene ambiguous. V lost 0 bases, J lost 1 base, and 4 bases lay in between. Looked up from germline, CDR1 is SGDLS and CDR2 is YYNGEE. The CDR3 extends over 13 amino acids. CDR3 residues: CASSVVPNTEAFF. The CDR3, as DNA: TGTGCCAGCAGCGTAGTCCCGAACACTGAAGCTTTCTTT.

In its sample, this clonotype was seen a few times. This sequence joins TRBV3-1 and TRBJ1-1; D is unclear. The CDR3 totals 14 residues. V lost 1 base, J lost 4 bases, and 10 bases lay in between. The germline gives CDR1 LGHDT, CDR2 YNNKEL (reference sequence). As DNA, the CDR3 is TGTGCCAGCAGCCAAGTGAAGGAGGGCACTGAAGCTTTCTTT. As protein: CASSQVKEGTEAFF.

This clonotype was recorded at least ten times. The V and J genes are TRBV11-2 and TRBJ2-5; D gene ambiguous. Germline loops: CDR1 SGHAT, CDR2 FQNNGV. The CDR3 consists of 18 residues. V lost 1 base, J lost 0 bases, and 18 bases lay in between. This CDR3 is CASSLGKRRTLYQETQYF. Here the CDR3 DNA reads TGTGCCAGCAGCTTAGGGAAACGCCGGACCTTGTACCAAGAGACCCAGTACTTC.

This clonotype was counted many times. The V call is TRBV2, the J call TRBJ2-5, with D possibly being TRBD1 (6 bases). The CDR3 has 13 residues. Germline-derived CDR1 and CDR2 are SNHLY and FYNNEI. V dropped 6 bases and J dropped 4 bases, with 12 bases sitting between them. This CDR3 is CASSGGRGETQYF. The CDR3 nucleotides read TGTGCCAGCAGCGGAGGCAGGGGAGAGACCCAGTACTTC.

A few counts support this clonotype. A read error may produce the germline difference seen at one junction end. The CDR3: CVSSSQGNSNQPQHF. CDR3 coding DNA: TGTGTCAGCAGCTCTCAGGGGAATAGCAATCAGCCCCAGCATTTT. The genes are TRBV5-6 and TRBJ1-5, with TRBD1 as a possible D gene (6 bases). Germline-derived CDR1 and CDR2 are SGHDT and YYEEEE. The CDR3 is 15 amino acids.

The V and J genes are TRBV12-3 or TRBV12-4 and TRBJ2-7, with D tentatively TRBD1 (6 bases). V lost 6 bases to trimming and J lost 3 bases, with 9 bases between them. This CDR3 is built from 12 residues. The CDR3 nucleotides read TGTGCCAGCAGGACGGACAGCTACGAGCAGTACTTC. Translation gives CASRTDSYEQYF.

The J gene is TRBJ2-3, the V gene TRBV24-1, with TRBD2 matching over 12 bases. This CDR3 is built from 16 residues. After removal of 4 bases from V and 3 bases from J, the junction contained 4 bases not matched to a gene. From germline, CDR1 is KGHDR and CDR2 SFDVKD. The CDR3 loop reads CATSDQGLAGTDTQYF. DNA of the CDR3: TGTGCCACCAGTGACCAGGGACTAGCGGGTACAGATACGCAGTATTTT.